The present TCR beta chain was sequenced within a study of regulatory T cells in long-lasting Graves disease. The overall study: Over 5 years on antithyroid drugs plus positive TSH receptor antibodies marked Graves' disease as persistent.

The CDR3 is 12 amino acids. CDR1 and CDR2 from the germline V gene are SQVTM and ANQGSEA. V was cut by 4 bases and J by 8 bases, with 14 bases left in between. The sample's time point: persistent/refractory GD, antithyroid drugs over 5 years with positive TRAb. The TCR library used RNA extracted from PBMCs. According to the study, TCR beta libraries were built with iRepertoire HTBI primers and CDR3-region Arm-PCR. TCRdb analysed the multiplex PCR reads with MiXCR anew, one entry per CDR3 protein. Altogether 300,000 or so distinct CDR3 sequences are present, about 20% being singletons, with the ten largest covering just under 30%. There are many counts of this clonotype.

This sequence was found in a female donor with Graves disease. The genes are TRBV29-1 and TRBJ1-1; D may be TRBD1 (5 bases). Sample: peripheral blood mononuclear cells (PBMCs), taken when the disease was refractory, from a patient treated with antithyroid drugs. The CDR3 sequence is CSVAGNWLEAFF. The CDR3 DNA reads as TGCAGCGTTGCAGGGAACTGGCTAGAAGCTTTCTTT.